This T cell receptor beta chain was found in a study of blood T cells in healthy people across ages. Using a J-beta primer mix together with a sample-barcoded 5' primer, a second PCR was run for roughly 7 to 12 cycles. Each TCR beta cDNA got a 12-nucleotide random molecular identifier. In TCRdb, the 5' RACE reads were re-called with MiXCR into one record per CDR3 protein. The table includes hundreds of thousands of distinct CDR3 sequences, under 45% detected once. The sample providers were healthy Caucasian people from Russia, aged about 6 to 95. Germline values: CDR1 MNHEY, CDR2 SVGEGT. The V end lost 5 bases, the J end lost 10 bases, and 12 bases lay between the germline ends. The CDR3 loop spans 12 amino acids.

Sample: blood. The chain links TRBV6-2 or TRBV6-3 to TRBJ2-1; no clear D. The TCR originated in a man aged 55 to 70 in good health. CDR3 DNA sequence: TGTGCCAGCAGTAGAGCCCAAGCGGAGCAGTTCTTC. This codes for CASSRAQAEQFF.